Listed below are T cell receptor beta chains from one sample, sequenced in a study of blood T cell repertoires in COVID-19. TCRdb's table, derived via immunoSEQ multiplex PCR, lists solely in-frame clones and lacks some. The table lists 250,000 to 350,000 clones, 88% of them singletons, with around 10% in the top ten. Sequencing was done on a sample of peripheral blood. These receptors were obtained from a woman aged 30 to 39 with COVID-19, enrolled during active disease. CDR3s include the opening cysteine and the closing phenylalanine or tryptophan. D genes are given only for firm matches. A row's size may be missing; if present it is once, few, many or a size class.

D gene,clone size,J gene,V gene,CDR3 length,CDR3 DNA,CDR3 protein
TRBD2,-,TRBJ2-7,TRBV6-5,15,TGTGCCAGCAGTTTAGCGGGGGATTCTTCCTACGAGCAGTACTTC,CASSLAGDSSYEQYF
-,-,TRBJ1-2,TRBV19,13,TGTGCCAGTAGTGGGGGGGAGCGCGTTGGCTACACCTTC,CASSGGERVGYTF
-,-,TRBJ2-3,TRBV28,15,TGTGCCAGCAGTTCCCCCGGGGGTGGGACAGATACGCAGTATTTT,CASSSPGGGTDTQYF
-,once,TRBJ1-2,TRBV16,14,TGTGCCAGCTGCCGGACAGTCGTTAACTATGGCTACACCTTC,CASCRTVVNYGYTF
TRBD2,-,TRBJ2-3,TRBV2,16,TGTGCCAGCAGTGAAGCGCGCGGGAGTGAAGGAGATACGCAGTATTTT,CASSEARGSEGDTQYF
TRBD2,-,TRBJ2-2,TRBV28,16,TGTGCCAGCAGTCGACTAGCGCCTGGGGGCACCGGGGAGCTGTTTTTT,CASSRLAPGGTGELFF
-,-,TRBJ1-2,TRBV3-1/TRBV3-2,14,TGTGCCAGCAGCCAAGATGCAGCTAACTATGGCTACACCTTC,CASSQDAANYGYTF
-,-,TRBJ1-2,TRBV6-6,16,TGTGCCAGCAGTTTATCGCCGACAGGATCTAACTATGGCTACACCTTC,CASSLSPTGSNYGYTF
-,-,TRBJ2-2,TRBV3-1/TRBV3-2,14,TGTGCCAGCAGCCTGGTCCTAAACACCGGGGAGCTGTTTTTT,CASSLVLNTGELFF
TRBD2,-,TRBJ2-2,TRBV30,15,TGTGCCTGGGGTGGTGTAGCGGGAGTGGTCGGGGAGCTGTTTTTT,CAWGGVAGVVGELFF
TRBD2,-,TRBJ2-5,TRBV14,15,TGTGCCAGCAGCAGGCTTCTAGCGGGAGATGAGACCCAGTACTTC,CASSRLLAGDETQYF
-,-,TRBJ2-7,TRBV10-1,13,TGCGCCAGCTCAAGCAACAGGGTCGACGAGCAGTACTTC,CASSSNRVDEQYF
-,once,TRBJ2-1,TRBV28,15,TGTGCCAGCAGTTTCGGTCTCCCTCGATCCAATGAGCAGTTCTTC,CASSFGLPRSNEQFF
TRBD2,-,TRBJ2-1,TRBV27,17,TGTGCCAGCAGTCATATAGCGGGAGGGCCGTCGTATAATGAGCAGTTCTTC,CASSHIAGGPSYNEQFF
TRBD1,-,TRBJ1-2,TRBV2,15,TGTGCCAGTCACCCAGTCGGGACAGTGGGGTATGGCTACACCTTC,CASHPVGTVGYGYTF
TRBD1,-,TRBJ2-2,TRBV7-3,14,TGTGCCAGCAGCGTAAGACAGGGCTCCGGGGAGCTGTTTTTT,CASSVRQGSGELFF
-,-,TRBJ2-7,TRBV29-1,13,TGCAGCGCCTCAAACAGGGTAACCTACGAGCAGTACTTC,CSASNRVTYEQYF
-,-,TRBJ1-6,TRBV28,13,TGTGCCAGCAGTCAGCCAGGGGAGTCACCCCTCCACTTT,CASSQPGESPLHF
TRBD2,-,TRBJ2-3,TRBV2,17,TGTGCCAGCAGCGACCACTTTGGCGGGAGGAGTGGAGATACGCAGTATTTT,CASSDHFGGRSGDTQYF
TRBD2,-,TRBJ2-1,TRBV7-9,16,TGTGCCAGCAGCCTTCTAGCGGGAGGGTTCTACAATGAGCAGTTCTTC,CASSLLAGGFYNEQFF
-,-,TRBJ2-1,TRBV7-9,16,TGTGCCAGCAGCCAGAGGACAGAAAGCTCCTACAATGAGCAGTTCTTC,CASSQRTESSYNEQFF
-,-,TRBJ1-3,TRBV29-1,13,TGCAGCGTTGATGGGGTAGCGGGAAACACCATATATTTT,CSVDGVAGNTIYF
TRBD2,-,TRBJ2-1,TRBV7-2,16,TGTGCCAGCAGCCCACTCCTAGCGGCCCTAGGCTATGAGCAGTTCTTC,CASSPLLAALGYEQFF
-,few,TRBJ1-1,TRBV19,13,TGTGCCAGTAGCGGACAGAGGAACACTGAAGCTTTCTTT,CASSGQRNTEAFF
TRBD1,-,TRBJ1-1,TRBV29-1,14,TGCAGCGTTGACGACAGGGGTATGAACACTGAAGCTTTCTTT,CSVDDRGMNTEAFF
-,-,TRBJ2-5,TRBV6-5,12,TGTGCCAGCAGTTACGCTAGGGGGACCCAGTACTTC,CASSYARGTQYF
-,-,TRBJ2-2,TRBV28,14,TGTGCCAGCAGTTTTACAGGGATCACCGGGGAGCTGTTTTTT,CASSFTGITGELFF
-,once,TRBJ2-2,TRBV7-9,14,TGTGCCAGCAGCCATAACCTAGGAACCGGGGAGCTGTTTTTT,CASSHNLGTGELFF
TRBD2,once,TRBJ2-3,TRBV27,15,TGTGCCAGCAGTCCGGGGGGGGCGCGCACAGATACGCAGTATTTT,CASSPGGARTDTQYF
-,-,TRBJ1-1,TRBV20-1,14,TGCAGTGCTAGTCGGACAGCCGGATCCACTGAAGCTTTCTTT,CSASRTAGSTEAFF
-,-,TRBJ2-3,TRBV11-2,13,TGTGCCAGCGGAAACGGAGGGTTCGATACGCAGTATTTT,CASGNGGFDTQYF
TRBD2,-,TRBJ2-3,TRBV25-1,16,TGTGCCAGCAGTGAACTTAGCGGGTTGAGCACAGATACGCAGTATTTT,CASSELSGLSTDTQYF
-,-,TRBJ2-1,TRBV18,15,TGTGCCAGCTCACCATTCCCAGGGTGGAAGAATGAGCAGTTCTTC,CASSPFPGWKNEQFF
-,once,TRBJ1-6,TRBV6-6,15,TGTGCCAGCAGTTCCAAAACAGGGCTAAATTCACCCCTCCACTTT,CASSSKTGLNSPLHF
-,-,TRBJ1-1,TRBV28,13,TGTGCCAGCAGTTTGGGGGGTGACACTGAAGCTTTCTTT,CASSLGGDTEAFF
TRBD2,-,TRBJ2-5,TRBV6-5,15,TGTGCCAGCAGTCCACTAGCGGGAGGCGCAGAGACCCAGTACTTC,CASSPLAGGAETQYF
TRBD2,-,TRBJ2-7,TRBV6-2/TRBV6-3,14,TGTGCCAGCAGTCGACTAGCGGGATCCTACGAGCAGTACTTC,CASSRLAGSYEQYF
TRBD2,-,TRBJ2-3,TRBV5-1,14,TGCGCCAGCAGCGGGACTAGCCCCTTGGATACGCAGTATTTT,CASSGTSPLDTQYF
TRBD2,-,TRBJ2-7,TRBV10-3,17,TGTGCCATCAGTCAGAGGTTGGGTAGCGGGAGCTCCTACGAGCAGTACTTC,CAISQRLGSGSSYEQYF
TRBD1,-,TRBJ2-1,TRBV4-1,14,TGCGCCAGCAGCCAAAGACAGGGGAATAATGAGCAGTTCTTC,CASSQRQGNNEQFF
TRBD1,-,TRBJ1-2,TRBV30,13,TGTGCCTGTATCCGTGAGACAGGGAAAGGCTACACCTTC,CACIRETGKGYTF
-,-,TRBJ2-1,TRBV19,12,TGTGCCAGTAGTATAATACGGAATGAGCAGTTCTTC,CASSIIRNEQFF
TRBD2,few,TRBJ2-1,TRBV7-6,16,TGTGCCAGCAGCTTAAATCAACCGGGACTAAACAATGAGCAGTTCTTC,CASSLNQPGLNNEQFF
-,-,TRBJ1-3,TRBV7-9,15,TGTGCCAGCAGCCCCCCCACAGGGAGTGGAAACACCATATATTTT,CASSPPTGSGNTIYF
-,-,TRBJ2-3,TRBV5-4,15,TGTGCCAGCAGCTTGGGCACGAGTAACACAGATACGCAGTATTTT,CASSLGTSNTDTQYF
-,-,TRBJ1-3,TRBV9,13,TGTGCCAGCAGCGTAGTACCCACAGACACCATATATTTT,CASSVVPTDTIYF
TRBD1,-,TRBJ2-7,TRBV6-5,15,TGTGCCAGCAGTTCCGGGACAGGGAGCTCCTACGAGCAGTACTTC,CASSSGTGSSYEQYF
-,-,TRBJ2-2,TRBV7-9,14,TGTGCCAGCACCGGGCAACACGTCACCGGGGAGCTGTTTTTT,CASTGQHVTGELFF
TRBD1,-,TRBJ2-2,TRBV6-5,14,TGTGCCAGCAGTTACGGGACAGGTTCCGGGGAGCTGTTTTTT,CASSYGTGSGELFF
-,-,TRBJ1-5,TRBV4-1,15,TGCGCCAGCAGCCAAGAGGATCTGGCCAGGGAGCCCCAGCATTTT,CASSQEDLAREPQHF
-,-,TRBJ1-2,TRBV25-1,16,TGTGCCAGCAGTGATGGTGGACCTCGGGACACCTATGGCTACACCTTC,CASSDGGPRDTYGYTF
-,once,TRBJ2-3,TRBV2,15,TGTGCCAGCAGTCTAATGGGAGAGAGCACAGATACGCAGTATTTT,CASSLMGESTDTQYF
-,-,TRBJ1-5,TRBV3-1/TRBV3-2,13,TGTGCCAGCAGCCAAGGCTACAATCAGCCCCAGCATTTT,CASSQGYNQPQHF
-,-,TRBJ2-1,TRBV5-1,13,TGCGCCAGCAGTCCGAGGGGGGGACATGAGCAGTTCTTC,CASSPRGGHEQFF